This T cell receptor (beta chain) was profiled in a study of identical twins. The CDR3 runs 14 residues. Trimming pared 1 base from V and 2 bases from J, leaving 8 bases between. Germline CDR1 SGHTS, CDR2 YDEGEE. TCRdb fed the 5' RACE reads into MiXCR, producing one record per CDR3 protein. In the table there are 400,000 to 550,000 distinct CDR3 sequences, 20% to 25% of which are singletons. In its sample, this clonotype was seen a few times. The sample was also reused in another study, on T cells expressing NK-cell markers.

This TCR came from a woman aged 18-35 years in good health. The chain uses TRBV5-8 and TRBJ2-3; D is unclear. Input material: CD4+ T cells sorted from blood. CDR3 nucleotides: TGTGCCAGCAGCTTGAGGCAGTTCACAGATACGCAGTATTTT. Its protein is CASSLRQFTDTQYF.